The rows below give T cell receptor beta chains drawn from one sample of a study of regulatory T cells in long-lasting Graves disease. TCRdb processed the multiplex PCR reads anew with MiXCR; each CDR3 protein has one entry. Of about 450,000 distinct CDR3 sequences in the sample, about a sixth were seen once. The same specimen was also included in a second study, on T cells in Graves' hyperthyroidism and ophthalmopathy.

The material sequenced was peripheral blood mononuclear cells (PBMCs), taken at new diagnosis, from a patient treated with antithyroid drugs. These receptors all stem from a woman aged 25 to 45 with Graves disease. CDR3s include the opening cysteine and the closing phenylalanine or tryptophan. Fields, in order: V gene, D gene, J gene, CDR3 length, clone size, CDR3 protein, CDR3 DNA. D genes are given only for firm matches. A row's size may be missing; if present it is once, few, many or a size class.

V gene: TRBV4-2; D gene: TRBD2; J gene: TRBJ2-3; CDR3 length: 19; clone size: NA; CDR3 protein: CASSQEATSGSFSTDTQYF; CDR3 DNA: TGTGCCAGCAGCCAAGAGGCAACTAGCGGGAGCTTTAGCACAGATACGCAGTATTTT
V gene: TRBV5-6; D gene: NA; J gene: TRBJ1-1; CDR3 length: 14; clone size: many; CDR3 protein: CASSFPGRNTEAFF; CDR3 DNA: TGTGCCAGCAGCTTTCCTGGACGGAACACTGAAGCTTTCTTT
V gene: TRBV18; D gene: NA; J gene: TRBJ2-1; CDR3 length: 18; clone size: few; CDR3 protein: CASSAPRGVQSSYNEQFF; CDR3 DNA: TGTGCCAGCTCAGCACCAAGGGGCGTACAAAGCTCCTACAATGAGCAGTTCTTC
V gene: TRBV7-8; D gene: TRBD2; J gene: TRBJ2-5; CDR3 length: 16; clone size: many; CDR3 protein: CASSLFSGLAGETQYF; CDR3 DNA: TGTGCCAGCAGCCTATTTTCGGGACTAGCGGGAGAGACCCAGTACTTC
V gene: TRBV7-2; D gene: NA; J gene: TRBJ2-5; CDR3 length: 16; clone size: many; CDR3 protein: CASSLGGGGGQETQYF; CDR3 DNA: TGTGCCAGCAGCTTAGGGGGGGGAGGGGGTCAAGAGACCCAGTACTTC
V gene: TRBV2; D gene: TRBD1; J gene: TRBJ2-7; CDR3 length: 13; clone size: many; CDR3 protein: CASKRTGSYEQYF; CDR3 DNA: TGTGCCAGCAAAAGGACAGGGTCCTACGAGCAGTACTTC
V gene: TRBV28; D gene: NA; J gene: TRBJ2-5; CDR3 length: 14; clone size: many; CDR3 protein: CASSLFARRKTQYF; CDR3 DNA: TGTGCCAGCAGTTTATTCGCAAGGAGAAAGACCCAGTACTTC
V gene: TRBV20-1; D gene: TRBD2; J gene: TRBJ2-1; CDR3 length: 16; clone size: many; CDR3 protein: CSARDSGLAGENEQFF; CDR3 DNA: TGCAGTGCTAGAGATTCGGGACTAGCGGGGGAAAATGAGCAGTTCTTC
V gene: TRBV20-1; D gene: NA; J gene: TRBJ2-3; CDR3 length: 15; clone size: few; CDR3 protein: CSARDYQEDTDTQYF; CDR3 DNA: TGCAGTGCTAGAGATTACCAGGAAGACACAGATACGCAGTATTTT
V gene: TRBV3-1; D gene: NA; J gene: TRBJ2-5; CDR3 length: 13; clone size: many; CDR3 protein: CASRDTTQETQYF; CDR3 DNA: TGTGCCAGCCGGGACACAACTCAAGAGACCCAGTACTTC
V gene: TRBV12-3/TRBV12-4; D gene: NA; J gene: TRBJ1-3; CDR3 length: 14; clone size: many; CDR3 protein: CASSFLETGNTIYF; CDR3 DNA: TGTGCCAGCAGTTTTCTCGAGACTGGAAACACCATATATTTT
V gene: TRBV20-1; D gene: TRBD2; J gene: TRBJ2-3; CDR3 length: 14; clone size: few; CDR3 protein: CSARESGSTDTQYF; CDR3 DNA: TGCAGTGCTAGAGAGAGCGGGAGTACAGATACGCAGTATTTT
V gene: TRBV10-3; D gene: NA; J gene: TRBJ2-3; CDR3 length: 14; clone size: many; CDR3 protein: CAITGVGSTDTQYF; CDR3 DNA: TGTGCCATCACCGGAGTGGGTAGCACAGATACGCAGTATTTT
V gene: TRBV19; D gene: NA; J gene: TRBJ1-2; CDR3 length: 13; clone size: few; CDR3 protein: CASSQSLRDGYTF; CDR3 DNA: TGTGCCAGTAGCCAGAGCCTCAGAGATGGCTACACCTTC
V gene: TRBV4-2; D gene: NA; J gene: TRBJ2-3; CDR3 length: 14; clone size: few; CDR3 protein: CASSQEKGTDTQYF; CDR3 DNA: TGTGCCAGCAGCCAAGAGAAGGGGACAGATACGCAGTATTTT
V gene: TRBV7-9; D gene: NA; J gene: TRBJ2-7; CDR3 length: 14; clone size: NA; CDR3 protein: CASSFGPVSHEQYF; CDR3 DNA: TGTGCCAGCAGCTTCGGTCCTGTAAGCCACGAGCAGTACTTC
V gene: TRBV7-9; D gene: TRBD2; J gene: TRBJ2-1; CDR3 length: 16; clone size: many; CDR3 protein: CASNPVGLASYNEQFF; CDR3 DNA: TGTGCCAGCAACCCTGTGGGACTAGCTTCCTACAATGAGCAGTTCTTC
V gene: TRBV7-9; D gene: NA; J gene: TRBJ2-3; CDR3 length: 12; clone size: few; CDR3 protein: CASRIGVDTQYF; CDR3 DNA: TGTGCCAGCAGGATTGGGGTAGATACGCAGTATTTT
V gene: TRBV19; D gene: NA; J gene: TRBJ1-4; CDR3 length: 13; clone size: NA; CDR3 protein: CASSMAPGGKLFF; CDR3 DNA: TGTGCCAGTAGTATGGCCCCGGGGGGAAAACTGTTTTTT
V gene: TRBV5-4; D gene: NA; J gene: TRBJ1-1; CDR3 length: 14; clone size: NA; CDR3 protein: CASTTWGGLTEAFF; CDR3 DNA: TGTGCCAGCACCACCTGGGGGGGGCTCACTGAAGCTTTCTTT
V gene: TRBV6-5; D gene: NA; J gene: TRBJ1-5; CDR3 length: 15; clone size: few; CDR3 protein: CASSYGPERNQPQHF; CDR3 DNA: TGTGCCAGCAGTTACGGCCCCGAACGCAATCAGCCCCAGCATTTT
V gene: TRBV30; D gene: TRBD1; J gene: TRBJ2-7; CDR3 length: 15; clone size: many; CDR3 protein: CAWSVAGTGDDEQYF; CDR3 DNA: TGTGCCTGGAGTGTCGCCGGGACAGGGGACGACGAGCAGTACTTC
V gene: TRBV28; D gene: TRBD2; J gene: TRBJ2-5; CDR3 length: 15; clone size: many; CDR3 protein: CASRGLAGAQETQYF; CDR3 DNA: TGTGCCAGCAGAGGACTAGCGGGTGCTCAAGAGACCCAGTACTTC
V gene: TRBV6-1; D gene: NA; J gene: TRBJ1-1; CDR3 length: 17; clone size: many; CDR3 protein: CASSEAGEEGGYTEAFF; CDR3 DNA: TGTGCCAGCAGTGAAGCGGGGGAAGAAGGTGGGTACACTGAAGCTTTCTTT
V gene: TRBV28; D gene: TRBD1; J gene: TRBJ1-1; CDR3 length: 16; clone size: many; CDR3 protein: CASSRYASGGPPEAFF; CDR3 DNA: TGTGCCAGCAGTCGCTATGCGTCAGGGGGCCCCCCAGAAGCTTTCTTT
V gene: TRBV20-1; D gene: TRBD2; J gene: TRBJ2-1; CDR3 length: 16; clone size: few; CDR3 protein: CSARDTSGSPVDEQFF; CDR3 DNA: TGCAGTGCTAGAGATACTAGCGGGAGTCCGGTAGATGAGCAGTTCTTC
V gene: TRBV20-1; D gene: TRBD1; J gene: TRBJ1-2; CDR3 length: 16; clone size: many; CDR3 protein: CSARAPGPGGASGYTF; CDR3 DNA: TGCAGTGCTAGAGCCCCAGGCCCAGGGGGGGCAAGTGGCTACACCTTC
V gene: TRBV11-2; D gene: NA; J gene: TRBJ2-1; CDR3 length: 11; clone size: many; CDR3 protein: CASRRGNEQFF; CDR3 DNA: TGTGCCAGCAGAAGAGGTAATGAGCAGTTCTTC
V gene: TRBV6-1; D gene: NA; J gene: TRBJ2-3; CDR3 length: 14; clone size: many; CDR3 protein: CASSRTYRTDTQYF; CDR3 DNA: TGTGCCAGCAGTCGGACTTACCGCACAGATACGCAGTATTTT
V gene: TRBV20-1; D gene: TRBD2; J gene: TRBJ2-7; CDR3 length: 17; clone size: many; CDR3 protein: CSAPTLSGTSGRYVQYF; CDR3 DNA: TGCAGTGCTCCAACACTTTCCGGGACTAGCGGGAGATACGTGCAGTACTTC
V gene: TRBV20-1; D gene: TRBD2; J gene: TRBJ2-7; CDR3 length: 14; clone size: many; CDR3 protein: CSARTSGPSYEQYF; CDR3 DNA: TGCAGTGCTAGGACTAGCGGACCCTCCTACGAGCAGTACTTC
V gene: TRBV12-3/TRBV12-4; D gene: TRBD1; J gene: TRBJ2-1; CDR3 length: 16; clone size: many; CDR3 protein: CASSLMTGARFGEQFF; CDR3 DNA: TGTGCCAGCAGTCTCATGACAGGGGCGCGTTTCGGTGAGCAGTTCTTC
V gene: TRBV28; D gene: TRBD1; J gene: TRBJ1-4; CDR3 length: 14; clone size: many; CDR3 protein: CASITGTGVGKLFF; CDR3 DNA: TGTGCCAGCATCACCGGGACAGGGGTCGGAAAACTGTTTTTT
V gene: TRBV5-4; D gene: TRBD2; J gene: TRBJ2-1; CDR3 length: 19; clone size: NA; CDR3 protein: CASSRPGLAGVRAYNEQFF; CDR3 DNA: TGTGCCAGCAGCCGGCCGGGACTAGCGGGAGTTCGGGCCTACAATGAGCAGTTCTTC
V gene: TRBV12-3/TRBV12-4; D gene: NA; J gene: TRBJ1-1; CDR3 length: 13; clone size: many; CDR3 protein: CASSSRDNTEAFF; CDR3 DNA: TGTGCCAGCAGTTCTCGAGATAACACTGAAGCTTTCTTT
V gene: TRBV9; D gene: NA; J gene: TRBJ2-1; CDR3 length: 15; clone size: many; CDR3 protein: CASSVAPISGNEQFF; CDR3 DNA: TGTGCCAGCAGCGTAGCACCCATATCGGGCAATGAGCAGTTCTTC
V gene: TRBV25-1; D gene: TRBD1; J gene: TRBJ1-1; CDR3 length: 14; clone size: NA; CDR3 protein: CASSEGQRNTEAFF; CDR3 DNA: TGTGCCAGCAGTGAGGGACAGAGGAACACTGAAGCTTTCTTT